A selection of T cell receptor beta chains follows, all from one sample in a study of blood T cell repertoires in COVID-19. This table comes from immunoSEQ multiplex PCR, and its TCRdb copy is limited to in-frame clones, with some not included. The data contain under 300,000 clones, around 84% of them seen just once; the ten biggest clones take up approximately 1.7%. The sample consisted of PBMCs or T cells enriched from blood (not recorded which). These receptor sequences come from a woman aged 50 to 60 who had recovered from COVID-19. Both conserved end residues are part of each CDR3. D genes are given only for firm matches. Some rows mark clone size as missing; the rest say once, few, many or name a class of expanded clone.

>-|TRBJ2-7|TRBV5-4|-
TGTGCCAGCAGCCCCGGGAGCGGCTACGAGCAGTACTTC
CASSPGSGYEQYF
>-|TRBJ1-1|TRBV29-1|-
TGCAGCGCCGGGCAGGGGAAGAACACTGAAGCTTTCTTT
CSAGQGKNTEAFF
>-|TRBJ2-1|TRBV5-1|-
TGCGCCAGCAGCTTGCGCTACAATGAGCAGTTCTTC
CASSLRYNEQFF
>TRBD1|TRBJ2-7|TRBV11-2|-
TGTGCCAGCAGCCTCAACGCGGGACAGGGCGGCGAGCAGTACTTC
CASSLNAGQGGEQYF
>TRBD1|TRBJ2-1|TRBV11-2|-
TGTGCCAGCAGCTTAGTTGCGACAGGGGTCTTAAATGAGCAGTTCTTC
CASSLVATGVLNEQFF
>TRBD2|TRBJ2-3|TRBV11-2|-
TGTGCCAGCAGCCCACTTCTAGCGGGAGTAGTAGATACGCAGTATTTT
CASSPLLAGVVDTQYF
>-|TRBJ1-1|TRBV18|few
TGTGCCAGCTCACCGTATAGGGGATCTGACACTGAAGCTTTCTTT
CASSPYRGSDTEAFF
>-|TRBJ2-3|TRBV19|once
TGTGCCAGTAGCCTTGTTAATACGCAGTATTTT
CASSLVNTQYF
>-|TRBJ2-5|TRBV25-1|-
TGTGCCAGCAGTGAATTAAAAGAGACCCAGTACTTC
CASSELKETQYF
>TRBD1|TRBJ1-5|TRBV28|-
TGTGCCAGCATCTGGGGGACAGCCGGACCTAACAATCAGCCCCAGCATTTT
CASIWGTAGPNNQPQHF
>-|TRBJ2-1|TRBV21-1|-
TGTGCCAGCAGCAATGGGACTAGCGGGCCACCCTCCTACAATGAGCAGTTCTTC
CASSNGTSGPPSYNEQFF
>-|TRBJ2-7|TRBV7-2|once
TGTGCCAGCAGCCCCGACATCTCAGCCGAGCAGTACTTC
CASSPDISAEQYF
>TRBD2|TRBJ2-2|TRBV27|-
TGTGCCAGCAGTTTACGTGGGATAGCGGGAGTGGTTGCCGGGGAGCTGTTTTTT
CASSLRGIAGVVAGELFF
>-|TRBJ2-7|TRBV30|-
TGTGCCTGGAGTCAGGGATCCTACGAGCAGTACTTC
CAWSQGSYEQYF
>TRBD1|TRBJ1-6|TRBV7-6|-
TGTGCCAGCGGGGGGACAGGGAATTCACCCCTCCACTTT
CASGGTGNSPLHF
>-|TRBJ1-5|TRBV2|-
TGTGCCAGCAGGGGCCGGGGGAATAGCAATCAGCCCCAGCATTTT
CASRGRGNSNQPQHF
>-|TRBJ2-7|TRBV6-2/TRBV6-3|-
TGTGCCAGCAGTGACAGGTTACGGGGCGAGCAGTACTTC
CASSDRLRGEQYF
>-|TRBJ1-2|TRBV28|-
TGTGCCAGCAGTTTATACACCTATGGCTACACCTTC
CASSLYTYGYTF
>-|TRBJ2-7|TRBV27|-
TGTGCCAGCAGTTTATGGGCAGGAAATTACGAGCAGTACTTC
CASSLWAGNYEQYF
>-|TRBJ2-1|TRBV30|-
TGTGCCTGGAGTGTACCCGTCGGAGGAGAGTGGGACAATGAGCAGTTCTTC
CAWSVPVGGEWDNEQFF
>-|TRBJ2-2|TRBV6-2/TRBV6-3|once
TGTGCCAGCACCCCAAGGGGCAGGAGCTCGAACACCGGGGAGCTGTTTTTT
CASTPRGRSSNTGELFF
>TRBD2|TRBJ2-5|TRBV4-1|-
TGCGCCAGCAGCCAGGTCGGGGAACTAGCGGGAGGTGAGACCCAGTACTTC
CASSQVGELAGGETQYF
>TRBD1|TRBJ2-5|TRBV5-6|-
TGTGCCAGCAGCTTTCAGGGGGCAGAGACCCAGTACTTC
CASSFQGAETQYF
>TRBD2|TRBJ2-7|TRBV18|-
TGTGCCAGCTCACCCCCTCTAGCGGGAGACGAGCAGTACTTC
CASSPPLAGDEQYF
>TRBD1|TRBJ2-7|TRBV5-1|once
TGCGCCAGCAGACAGGGGCCCTCCTACGAGCAGTACTTC
CASRQGPSYEQYF
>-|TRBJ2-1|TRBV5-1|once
TGCGCCAGCAGCTTCCGAGGAGATGAGCAGTTCTTC
CASSFRGDEQFF
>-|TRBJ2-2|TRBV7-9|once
TGTGCCAGCAGCTTAGGTGGGGGCGCGGTCACCGGGGAGCTGTTTTTT
CASSLGGGAVTGELFF
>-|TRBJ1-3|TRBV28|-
TGTGCCAGCAGTCCAAGTCTAGTTGGAAACACCATATATTTT
CASSPSLVGNTIYF